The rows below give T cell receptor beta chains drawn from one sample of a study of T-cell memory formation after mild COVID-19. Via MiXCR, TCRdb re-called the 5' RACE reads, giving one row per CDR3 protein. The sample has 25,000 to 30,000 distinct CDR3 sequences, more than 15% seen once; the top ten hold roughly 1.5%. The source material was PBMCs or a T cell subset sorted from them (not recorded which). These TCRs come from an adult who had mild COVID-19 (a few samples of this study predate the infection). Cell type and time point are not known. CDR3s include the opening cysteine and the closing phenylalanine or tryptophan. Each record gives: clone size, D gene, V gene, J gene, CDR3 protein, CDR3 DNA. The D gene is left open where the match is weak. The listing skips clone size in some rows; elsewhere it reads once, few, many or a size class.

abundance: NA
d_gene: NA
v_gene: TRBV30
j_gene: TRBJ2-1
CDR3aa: CAWSQGGNEQFF
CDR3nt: TGTGCCTGGAGTCAAGGGGGGAATGAGCAGTTCTTC

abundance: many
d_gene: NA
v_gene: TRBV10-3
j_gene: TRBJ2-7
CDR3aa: CAISDPPNLPIYEQYF
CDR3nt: TGTGCCATCAGTGATCCACCGAACCTCCCCATCTACGAGCAGTACTTC

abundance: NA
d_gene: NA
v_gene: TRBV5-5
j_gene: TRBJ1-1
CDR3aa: CASSFKASATEAFF
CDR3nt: TGTGCCAGCAGCTTCAAGGCCTCGGCCACTGAAGCTTTCTTT

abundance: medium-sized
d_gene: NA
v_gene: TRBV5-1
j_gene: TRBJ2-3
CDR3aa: CASSLGGGTDTQYF
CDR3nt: TGCGCCAGCAGCTTGGGAGGAGGCACAGATACGCAGTATTTT

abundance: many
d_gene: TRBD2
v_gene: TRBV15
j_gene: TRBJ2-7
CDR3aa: CATSGRLAGAGEQYF
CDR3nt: TGTGCCACCAGCGGTCGACTAGCGGGAGCAGGCGAGCAGTACTTC

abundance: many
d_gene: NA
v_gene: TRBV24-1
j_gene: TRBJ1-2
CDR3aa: CATSDLFGYTF
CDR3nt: TGTGCCACCAGTGATTTGTTCGGCTACACCTTC

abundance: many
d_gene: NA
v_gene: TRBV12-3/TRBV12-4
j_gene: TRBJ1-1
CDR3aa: CASSFLGQQNTEAFF
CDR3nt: TGTGCCAGCAGTTTCTTAGGACAGCAGAACACTGAAGCTTTCTTT

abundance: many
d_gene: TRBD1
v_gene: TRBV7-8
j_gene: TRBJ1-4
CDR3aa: CATGQGAANEKLFF
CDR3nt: TGTGCCACCGGACAGGGGGCGGCTAATGAAAAACTGTTTTTT

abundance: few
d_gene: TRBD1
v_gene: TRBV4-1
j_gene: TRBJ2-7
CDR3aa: CASSQDRGQGAAYEQYF
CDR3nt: TGCGCCAGCAGCCAAGATCGGGGACAGGGGGCGGCCTACGAGCAGTACTTC

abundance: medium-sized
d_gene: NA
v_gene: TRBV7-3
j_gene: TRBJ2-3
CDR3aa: CASSPHGSRTDTQYF
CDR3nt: TGTGCCAGCAGCCCGCACGGGTCTCGCACAGATACGCAGTATTTT

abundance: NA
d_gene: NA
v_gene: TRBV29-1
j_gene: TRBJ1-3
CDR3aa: CSIYAGSSGNTIYF
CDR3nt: TGCAGCATATACGCGGGGAGCTCTGGAAACACCATATATTTT

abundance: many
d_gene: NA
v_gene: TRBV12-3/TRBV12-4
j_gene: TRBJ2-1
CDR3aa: CASRPVSSYNEQFF
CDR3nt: TGTGCCAGCAGGCCGGTCAGCTCCTACAATGAGCAGTTCTTC

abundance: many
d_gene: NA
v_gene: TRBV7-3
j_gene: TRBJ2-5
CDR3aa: CASSLRNGIGETQYF
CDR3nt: TGTGCCAGCAGCTTACGGAACGGGATCGGGGAGACCCAGTACTTC

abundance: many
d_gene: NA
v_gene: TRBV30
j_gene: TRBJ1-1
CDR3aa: CAWSVNRPGAFF
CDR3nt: TGTGCCTGGAGTGTAAACCGACCGGGAGCTTTCTTT

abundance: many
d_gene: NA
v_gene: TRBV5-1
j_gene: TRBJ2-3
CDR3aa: CASSPDSPSTDTQYF
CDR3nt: TGCGCCAGCAGCCCGGACAGTCCTAGCACAGATACGCAGTATTTT

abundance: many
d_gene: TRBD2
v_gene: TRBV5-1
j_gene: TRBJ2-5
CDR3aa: CASKPSISGGAETQYF
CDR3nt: TGCGCCAGCAAACCCTCCATTAGCGGGGGGGCGGAGACCCAGTACTTC

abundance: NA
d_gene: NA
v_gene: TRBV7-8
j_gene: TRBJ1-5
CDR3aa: CASSLEGEPEYNQPQHF
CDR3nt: TGTGCCAGCAGCTTAGAAGGTGAGCCCGAGTACAATCAGCCCCAGCATTTT

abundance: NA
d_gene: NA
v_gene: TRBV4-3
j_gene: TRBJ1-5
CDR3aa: CASSQDSRPNQPQHF
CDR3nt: TGCGCCAGCAGCCAAGATAGCAGGCCCAATCAGCCCCAGCATTTT

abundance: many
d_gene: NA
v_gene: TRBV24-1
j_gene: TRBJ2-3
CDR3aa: CATSDGGRGSGDTQYF
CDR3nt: TGTGCCACCAGTGATGGGGGACGGGGGTCGGGAGATACGCAGTATTTT

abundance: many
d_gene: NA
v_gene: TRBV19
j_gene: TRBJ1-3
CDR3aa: CASSKPQGKRNTIYF
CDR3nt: TGTGCCAGTAGTAAACCTCAGGGGAAGCGAAACACCATATATTTT

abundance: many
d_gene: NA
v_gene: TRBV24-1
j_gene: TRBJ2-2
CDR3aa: CATSDLPGRSTGELFF
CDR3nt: TGTGCCACCAGTGATTTGCCAGGGAGGTCCACCGGGGAGCTGTTTTTT

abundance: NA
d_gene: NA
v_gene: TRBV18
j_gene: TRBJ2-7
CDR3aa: CASSPGVSYEQYF
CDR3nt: TGTGCCAGCTCACCAGGGGTCTCCTACGAGCAGTACTTC

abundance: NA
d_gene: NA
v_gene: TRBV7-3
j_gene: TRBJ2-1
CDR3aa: CASSHTGNSYDEQFF
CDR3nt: TGTGCCAGCAGCCATACAGGTAACTCCTACGATGAGCAGTTCTTC

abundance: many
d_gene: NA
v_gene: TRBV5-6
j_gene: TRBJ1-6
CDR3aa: CASSPQGSAGYSPLHF
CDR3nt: TGTGCCAGCAGCCCCCAGGGATCAGCCGGGTATTCACCCCTCCACTTT

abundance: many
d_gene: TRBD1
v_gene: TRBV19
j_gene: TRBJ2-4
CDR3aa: CASRDRLAKNIQYF
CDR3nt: TGTGCCAGTAGGGACAGGCTAGCCAAAAACATTCAGTACTTC

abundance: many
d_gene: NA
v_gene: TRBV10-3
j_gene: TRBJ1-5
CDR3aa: CATDREGYQPQHF
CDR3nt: TGTGCCACCGATCGGGAGGGATATCAGCCCCAGCATTTT

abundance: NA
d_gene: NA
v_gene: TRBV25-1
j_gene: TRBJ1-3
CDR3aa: CASRESGLLGNTIYF
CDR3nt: TGTGCCAGCAGGGAGTCAGGTCTCCTTGGAAACACCATATATTTT

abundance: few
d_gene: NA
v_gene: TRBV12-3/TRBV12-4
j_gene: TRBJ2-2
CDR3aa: CASSYGLGGTGELFF
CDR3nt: TGTGCCAGCAGTTACGGACTAGGGGGCACCGGGGAGCTGTTTTTT

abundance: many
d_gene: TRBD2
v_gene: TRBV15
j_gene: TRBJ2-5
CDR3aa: CATSPHLAGGQETQYF
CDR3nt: TGTGCCACCAGCCCACATCTAGCGGGGGGCCAAGAGACCCAGTACTTC

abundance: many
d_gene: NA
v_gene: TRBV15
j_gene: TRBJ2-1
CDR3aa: CATSRDLAGPYNEQFF
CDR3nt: TGTGCCACCAGCAGAGATTTGGCGGGACCCTACAATGAGCAGTTCTTC

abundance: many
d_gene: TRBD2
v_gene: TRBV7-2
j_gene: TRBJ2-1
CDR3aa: CASRPGSGGGNEQFF
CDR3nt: TGTGCCAGCAGACCAGGGAGCGGGGGAGGGAATGAGCAGTTCTTC

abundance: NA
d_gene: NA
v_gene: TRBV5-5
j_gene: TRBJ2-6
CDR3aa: CASSLGAGANVLTF
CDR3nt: TGTGCCAGCAGCTTGGGAGCTGGGGCCAACGTCCTGACTTTC

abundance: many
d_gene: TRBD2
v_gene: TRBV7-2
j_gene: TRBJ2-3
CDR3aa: CASSLKLAGGDTQYF
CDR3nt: TGTGCCAGCAGCTTAAAACTAGCGGGGGGAGATACGCAGTATTTT